The 15 T cell receptor beta chains in this list originate from one sample, sequenced in a study of blood T cell repertoires in COVID-19. The protocol was immunoSEQ multiplex PCR, while the TCRdb copy is restricted to in-frame clones and leaves out a portion. The profile shows more than 95,000 clones, roughly 87% of them singletons. The sequencing sample was made of peripheral blood. These receptors all stem from an older man with active or convalescent COVID-19.

The CDR3 is CASSWDRGRREQYF. DNA of the CDR3: TGTGCCAGCAGCTGGGACAGGGGGCGCCGGGAGCAGTACTTC. The V gene is TRBV7-2, the J gene TRBJ2-7; 12 bases agree with TRBD1. With V trimmed by 4 bases and J by 7 bases, 5 bases remained unmatched. Germline CDR1 is SGHTA and CDR2 is FQGNSA. There are 14 residues in the CDR3.

The chain recombines TRBV16 with TRBJ1-2; no firm D call. This CDR3 spans 13 amino acids. V dropped 7 bases and J dropped 5 bases, with 14 bases sitting between them. The germline V gene encodes CDR1 KGHSY and CDR2 FQNENV. In DNA, the CDR3 is TGTGCCAGCACCGCGGCCCGCGATTATGGCTACACCTTC. It codes for CASTAARDYGYTF.

V and J are TRBV18 and TRBJ1-5, with TRBD1 as a possible D gene (5 bases). Germline CDR1 and CDR2: KGHSH and LQKENI. The CDR3 contains 14 residues. V dropped 4 bases and J dropped 2 bases, with 9 bases sitting between them. The CDR3 DNA reads as TGTGCCAGCTCACTGGGACTGGGCAATCAGCCCCAGCATTTT. It encodes CASSLGLGNQPQHF.

V usage is TRBV19 and J usage is TRBJ2-7; TRBD2 agrees at 13 bases. Per the germline V gene, CDR1 is LNHDA and CDR2 is SQIVND (reference sequence). The CDR3 contains 18 residues. Germline trimming cut 3 bases from V and 0 bases from J; bases unmatched to any gene: 8. CDR3 loop: CASSISGTSGASSYEQYF. The DNA of the CDR3 is TGTGCCAGTAGTATCTCTGGGACTAGCGGGGCAAGCTCCTACGAGCAGTACTTC.

V usage is TRBV14 and J usage is TRBJ2-7; D is undetermined. This CDR3 spans 11 amino acids. V was shortened by 5 bases and J by 3 bases, with 5 bases between the two germline ends. From germline, CDR1 is SGHDN and CDR2 FVKESK. Here the CDR3 DNA reads TGTGCCAGCAGCAATTACTACGAGCAGTACTTC. Translated, it gives CASSNYYEQYF.

The chain couples TRBV7-8 to TRBJ1-4; a possible D gene is TRBD1 (6 bases). Per the germline V gene, CDR1 is SGHVS and CDR2 is FQNEAQ. V gave up 5 bases and J gave up 5 bases, with 18 bases separating them. The CDR3 covers 16 residues. This CDR3 is CASSLGLQGKNEKLFF. As DNA, the CDR3 is TGTGCCAGCAGCCTGGGTCTACAGGGTAAAAATGAAAAACTGTTTTTT.

This clone is a singleton in its sample. The gene calls are TRBV24-1 and TRBJ2-5; 7 bases are shared with TRBD2. This CDR3 comprises 15 residues. Germline CDR1 and CDR2: KGHDR and SFDVKD. With V trimmed by 5 bases and J by 4 bases, 9 bases remained unmatched. The CDR3 bases are TGTGCCACCAGTGTCGGTGGACTAGTGGGAGAGACCCAGTACTTC. Protein product: CATSVGGLVGETQYF.

The chain is built from TRBV18 and TRBJ1-2; D gene uncertain. CDR1 and CDR2 from the germline V gene are KGHSH and LQKENI. The CDR3 loop spans 17 amino acids. V was trimmed by 2 bases and J by 4 bases, leaving 20 bases between them. CDR3 sequence (DNA): TGTGCCAGCTCACCAGATCCCCCACAAGAAAATTCCTATGGCTACACCTTC. Protein sequence: CASSPDPPQENSYGYTF.

This clone was detected a few times. V usage is TRBV5-4 and J usage is TRBJ1-4; tentatively, D is TRBD1 (6 bases). This CDR3 region has 13 residues. Trimming stripped 7 bases from V and 5 bases from J, with 12 bases between. Germline V lookup: CDR1 SGHNT, CDR2 YYREEE (reference sequence). This CDR3 is CASSTGSNEKLFF. CDR3 nucleotide sequence: TGTGCCAGCTCGACAGGAAGCAATGAAAAACTGTTTTTT.

The gene calls are TRBV25-1 and TRBJ1-6, with D possibly matching TRBD1 (6 bases). Between the trimmed V and J ends, which lost 2 bases and 7 bases, there was a span of 6 bases. This CDR3 has 13 amino acids. Germline V CDR1 and CDR2: MGHDK, SYGVNS. In DNA, the CDR3 is TGTGCCAGCAGTGAACAGGGGAATTCACCCCTCCACTTT. It codes for CASSEQGNSPLHF.

V gene TRBV7-2 combines with J gene TRBJ2-7; D is perhaps TRBD1 (6 bases). The CDR3 has 13 residues. With 5 bases removed from V and 2 bases from J, the gap between germline ends came to 10 bases. Per germline, CDR1 SGHTA and CDR2 FQGNSA. This CDR3 reads CASSPRTAYEQYF. In nucleotides, the CDR3 is TGTGCCAGCAGCCCGAGGACAGCCTACGAGCAGTACTTC.

The V and J genes are TRBV3-1 (or the pseudogene TRBV3-2) and TRBJ1-1, with D unresolved. The V gene lost 5 bases and the J gene lost 0 bases, with 13 bases spanning the gap. The CDR3 has 15 residues. Germline V gene lookup returns CDR1 LGHDT and CDR2 YNNKEL (reference sequence). The CDR3 bases are TGTGCCAGCAGCTCGATAGCCTACATGAACACTGAAGCTTTCTTT. The encoded protein is CASSSIAYMNTEAFF.

The chain recombines TRBV30 with TRBJ2-6, with 7 bases identical to TRBD1. Germline V CDR1 and CDR2: GTSNPN, SVGIG (reference sequence). This CDR3 has 16 residues. Trimming cost V 0 bases and J 0 bases; bases outside gene matches: 2. Here the CDR3 DNA reads TGTGCCTGGAGTGTACCAGGGGGCTCTGGGGCCAACGTCCTGACTTTC. This translates into CAWSVPGGSGANVLTF.

V is TRBV10-3 and J is TRBJ1-3, with 7 bases matching TRBD1. Germline values: CDR1 ENHRY, CDR2 SYGVKD. The CDR3 extends over 16 amino acids. J lost 1 base, V lost 6 bases, and 9 bases had no gene match. CDR3 coding DNA: TGTGCCATCAGCTCAGGGGGGCAGAGGTCTGGAAACACCATATATTTT. It codes for CAISSGGQRSGNTIYF.

The rearrangement joins TRBV3-1 (or the pseudogene TRBV3-2) to TRBJ2-7; a possible D gene is TRBD1 (6 bases). Germline CDR1 reads LGHDT; CDR2 reads YNNKEL (reference sequence). With 4 bases removed from V and 4 bases from J, the gap between germline ends came to 14 bases. The CDR3 runs to 14 residues. The CDR3 protein is CASSPVTGDYEQYF. DNA for the CDR3: TGTGCCAGCAGCCCAGTGACAGGAGATTACGAGCAGTACTTC.